The 19 T cell receptor beta chains below all came from one sample that was sequenced in a study of cytomegalovirus exposure and HLA in healthy donors. Primers included in the PCR were 60 Vbeta and 13 Jbeta primers. Measured with immunoSEQ multiplex PCR; TCRdb has only the in-frame clones, and not every one. This table has 130,000 or so clones, just under 80% appearing once. Sequenced input: PBMCs. All receptors derive from a man aged 25-45 years in good health and CMV-seronegative.

The chain joins TRBV28 to TRBJ1-5; TRBD1 matches at 7 bases. Looked up from germline, CDR1 is MDHEN and CDR2 is SYDVKM. J was trimmed by 3 bases and V by 3 bases; bases with no gene match: 8. The CDR3 sequence is 16 residues long. The chain's CDR3 is CASSFQGVGINQPQHF. Written as DNA, the CDR3 is TGTGCCAGCAGTTTCCAGGGGGTGGGGATCAATCAGCCCCAGCATTTT.

The CDR3 DNA sequence: TGTGCCAGCAGCTTCTTTGGGCGGGCAAATTACAATGAGCAGTTCTTC. As protein: CASSFFGRANYNEQFF. V is TRBV11-2 and J is TRBJ2-1; tentatively, D is TRBD2 (5 bases). The CDR3 length is 16 residues. V was trimmed by 3 bases and J by 4 bases, leaving 16 bases between them. Germline V gene sequence: CDR1 SGHAT, CDR2 FQNNGV. Looking up the rest from reference TRBV11-2 and TRBJ2-1 gives the full variable domain: EAGVAQSPRYKIIEKRQSVAFWCNPISGHATLYWYQQILGQGPKLLIQFQNNGVVDDSQLPKDRFSAERLKGVDSTLKIQPAKLEDSAVYLCASSFFGRANYNEQFFGPGTRLTVL.

This rearrangement joins TRBV7-6 to TRBJ2-1; no clear D gene. Trimming shortened V by 1 base and J by 8 bases, and 15 bases separated the two germline ends. The length of the CDR3 is 15 residues. Germline V gene data show CDR1 as SGHVS and CDR2 as FNYEAQ. In nucleotides, the CDR3 is TGTGCCAGCAGCTTAGTCGCCAGGCCATTCGATGAGCAGTTCTTC. Its translation is CASSLVARPFDEQFF.

The chain has TRBV5-4 and TRBJ2-5, with 9 bases identical to TRBD1. The CDR3 is made up of 16 amino acids. Per germline, CDR1 SGHNT and CDR2 YYREEE (reference sequence). With V trimmed by 5 bases and J by 3 bases, 11 bases remained unmatched. CDR3 in amino acids: CASRRTGQGRKETQYF. The CDR3 bases are TGTGCCAGCAGACGAACGGGACAGGGAAGAAAAGAGACCCAGTACTTC. Full variable domain (rest looked up from reference TRBV5-4 and TRBJ2-5): ETGVTQSPTHLIKTRGQQVTLRCSSQSGHNTVSWYQQALGQGPQFIFQYYREEENGRGNFPPRFSGLQFPNYSSELNVNALELDDSALYLCASRRTGQGRKETQYFGPGTRLLVL.

The chain combines TRBV4-3 with TRBJ1-2, with a tentative D call TRBD1 (5 bases). CDR1 and CDR2 (germline): LGHNA, YSLEER. V lost 0 bases and J 8 bases, leaving 13 bases between the germline ends. CDR3 length: 14 amino acids. CDR3 sequence: CASSQDGRAWGYTF. CDR3 nucleotides: TGCGCCAGCAGCCAAGACGGCAGGGCGTGGGGCTACACCTTC.

The gene calls are TRBV27 and TRBJ2-7; D not certain. The CDR3 spans 16 residues. Germline CDR1 is MNHEY and CDR2 is SMNVEV (reference sequence). V lost 2 bases to trimming and J lost 2 bases, with 16 bases between them. The CDR3 DNA reads as TGTGCCAGCAGTTTAACGTGGCAGGCGTCCACCTACGAGCAGTACTTC. It encodes CASSLTWQASTYEQYF.

The CDR3 DNA follows: TGTGCCAGTAGCCGCGGGGCATCCACAGATACGCAGTATTTT. It translates to CASSRGASTDTQYF. The J gene is TRBJ2-3, the V gene TRBV19, with D possibly being TRBD2 (6 bases). Trimming took 6 bases from V and 2 from J, leaving 12 bases between them. Germline CDR1 is LNHDA and CDR2 is SQIVND (reference sequence). CDR3 length equals 14 residues.

CDR3: CASSQVASGGGKHYNEQFF. Here the CDR3 DNA reads TGTGCCAGCAGCCAAGTGGCTAGCGGGGGGGGAAAACACTACAATGAGCAGTTCTTC. This chain joins TRBV4-2 and TRBJ2-1; 12 bases are a match to TRBD2. Germline V CDR1 and CDR2: LGHNA, YNFKEQ. V lost 1 base to trimming and J lost 3 bases; unmatched junction nucleotides: 10. This CDR3 is built from 19 residues.

This chain joins TRBV10-3 and TRBJ2-3; D is ambiguous. Trimming left V 2 bases short and J 6 bases short, with 15 bases between. CDR1 ENHRY and CDR2 SYGVKD come from the germline V gene. CDR3 size: 15 residues. CDR3 in amino acids: CAISETPSLGDTQYF. Written as DNA, the CDR3 is TGTGCCATCAGTGAGACTCCCTCCTTGGGCGATACGCAGTATTTT.

This clone showed up just once. V gene TRBV5-6 combines with J gene TRBJ1-2; D is unresolved. This CDR3 is 13 amino acids long. Germline CDR1 SGHDT, CDR2 YYEEEE. The V end lost 6 bases, the J end lost 4 bases, and 13 bases lay between the germline ends. CDR3 nucleotides: TGTGCCAGCACCCTAGGTCCCGGCTATGGCTACACCTTC. It codes for CASTLGPGYGYTF.

This sequence joins TRBV7-9 and TRBJ1-2; 9 nucleotides agree with TRBD1. In germline, CDR1 is SEHNR, CDR2 FQNEAQ (reference sequence). J lost 7 bases, V lost 5 bases, and 8 bases had no gene match. The CDR3 is 14 residues long. The CDR3 protein is CASSGTTGGSGYTF. The CDR3 DNA sequence: TGTGCCAGCAGCGGAACCACAGGGGGCTCTGGCTACACCTTC. Full variable domain (rest looked up from reference TRBV7-9 and TRBJ1-2): DTGVSQNPRHKITKRGQNVTFRCDPISEHNRLYWYRQTLGQGPEFLTYFQNEAQLEKSRLLSDRFSAERPKGSFSTLEIQRTEQGDSAMYLCASSGTTGGSGYTFGSGTRLTVV.

The chain links TRBV2 to TRBJ2-4; 8 bases fit TRBD2. There are 14 residues in the CDR3. Germline V gene data show CDR1 as SNHLY and CDR2 as FYNNEI. V lost 5 bases and J lost 6; bases outside the gene matches: 6. CDR3 bases: TGTGCCAGCAGTCTCCGGGGGGGGTCAAACATTCAGTACTTC. Amino acid sequence: CASSLRGGSNIQYF.

The J gene is TRBJ2-3, the V gene TRBV5-5; D ambiguous. Germline assignment: CDR1 SGHKS and CDR2 YYEKEE (reference sequence). Trimming cost V 2 bases and J 9 bases, with 16 bases left between them. This CDR3 is 14 amino acids long. CDR3 bases: TGTGCCAGCAGCTTTATAGAATCCCCACCCACGCAGTATTTT. Encoded protein: CASSFIESPPTQYF.

The chain has TRBV5-1 and TRBJ2-3, with no clear D. The V gene's germline CDR1 is SGHRS and CDR2 YFSETQ. V shed 0 bases and J shed 0 bases, with 5 bases lying between them. This CDR3 is built from 14 residues. CDR3 loop: CASSLGRSTDTQYF. The CDR3 DNA sequence: TGCGCCAGCAGCTTGGGGCGGAGCACAGATACGCAGTATTTT.

This clone was seen a handful of times. V is TRBV11-2 and J is TRBJ2-1; TRBD1 matches 9 bases. CDR1 and CDR2 (germline): SGHAT, FQNNGV. V shed 4 bases and J 0 bases; nucleotides not matched to a gene: 10. This CDR3 is 18 amino acids long. The CDR3: CASSSSNRGLSSYNEQFF. CDR3 coding DNA: TGTGCCAGCAGCTCGAGCAACAGGGGGCTAAGCTCCTACAATGAGCAGTTCTTC. The variable domain in full, completed from reference TRBV11-2 and TRBJ2-1, reads EAGVAQSPRYKIIEKRQSVAFWCNPISGHATLYWYQQILGQGPKLLIQFQNNGVVDDSQLPKDRFSAERLKGVDSTLKIQPAKLEDSAVYLCASSSSNRGLSSYNEQFFGPGTRLTVL.

The chain combines TRBV6-5 with TRBJ2-2; a weak D match, TRBD2 (5 bases). Germline values: CDR1 MNHEY, CDR2 SVGAGI. CDR3 length equals 14 residues. V lost 6 bases to trimming and J lost 3 bases, with 11 bases between them. For the CDR3, the DNA is TGTGCCAGCAGGAGGGTCGGCTACACCGGGGAGCTGTTTTTT. Its protein product is CASRRVGYTGELFF.

This chain uses TRBV5-6 with TRBJ2-7, with 12 bases lining up with TRBD1. The germline CDR1 and CDR2 sequences are SGHDT and YYEEEE. The CDR3 runs to 15 residues. V lost 4 bases, J lost 2 bases, and 4 bases stayed unmatched. CDR3 sequence reads: CASSGDRGRAYEQYF. The CDR3 DNA follows: TGTGCCAGCAGCGGGGACAGGGGGCGGGCCTACGAGCAGTACTTC.

As regards this clone: Other DNA sequences of this sample code for an identical CDR3. The rearrangement joins TRBV6-5 to TRBJ1-2, with TRBD1 identical over 11 bases. CDR3 size: 15 residues. Unmatched junction bases numbered 1, after V lost 0 bases and J lost 4 bases. CDR1 is MNHEY and CDR2 is SVGAGI in the germline V gene. For the CDR3, the DNA is TGTGCCAGCAGTTACTCGGGACAGGGGGGCTATGGCTACACCTTC. Translation: CASSYSGQGGYGYTF.

V and J are TRBV18 and TRBJ2-7, with 9 bases lining up with TRBD1. Germline V gene data show CDR1 as KGHSH and CDR2 as LQKENI. The CDR3 is made up of 15 amino acids. With V trimmed by 2 bases and J by 1 base, 3 bases remained unmatched. Here the CDR3 reads CASSPGTGLSYEQYF. CDR3 bases: TGTGCCAGCTCACCAGGGACAGGGTTGTCCTACGAGCAGTACTTC.